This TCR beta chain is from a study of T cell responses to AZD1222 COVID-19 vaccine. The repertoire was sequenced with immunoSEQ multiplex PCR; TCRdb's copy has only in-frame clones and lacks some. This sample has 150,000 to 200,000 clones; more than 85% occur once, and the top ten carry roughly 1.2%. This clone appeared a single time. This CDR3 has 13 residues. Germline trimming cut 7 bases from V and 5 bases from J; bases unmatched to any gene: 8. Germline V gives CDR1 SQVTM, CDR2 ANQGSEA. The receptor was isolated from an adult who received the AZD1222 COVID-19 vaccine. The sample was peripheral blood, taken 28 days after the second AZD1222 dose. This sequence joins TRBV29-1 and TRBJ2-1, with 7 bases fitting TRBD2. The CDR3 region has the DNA TGCAGCGCACTAGCGCGGATAAACAATGAGCAGTTCTTC. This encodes CSALARINNEQFF.